The sequence of this T cell receptor (beta chain) was determined in a study of T cell repertoires in cytomegalovirus infection. Overall study context: TCR beta signatures that were public indicated CMV infection and matching HLA type. Study conclusions and caveats: Individuals carrying CMV plus the relevant HLA were identified by cumulative frequency of public TCR beta families. The ex vivo response showed dominance by HLA-C-restricted CMV-specific TCR beta clonotypes.

The CDR3 has 14 residues. Between the trimmed V and J ends, which lost 7 bases and 4 bases, there was a span of 16 bases. The germline gives CDR1 LNHDA, CDR2 SQIVND (reference sequence). Only a few counts were recorded for this clonotype. Its antigen is not identified. A single record per CDR3 protein comes from TCRdb applying MiXCR to the reads. The top ten hold approximately 14% of the sample, which has approximately 290,000 distinct CDR3 sequences, roughly 25% seen once. Sequenced input: PBMCs. The TCR originated in a human donor in good health (CMV status not recorded). Some clones in this sample may be carry-over from other donors' samples. The chain joins TRBV19 to TRBJ1-2; tentatively, D is TRBD1 (6 bases). This chain's CDR3 is CASTNPDRLYGYTF. CDR3 nucleotide sequence: TGTGCCAGTACCAACCCGGACAGACTCTATGGCTACACCTTC.